This T cell receptor (beta chain) was profiled in a study of blood T cell repertoires in COVID-19. Study-wide context: Both acute and convalescent COVID-19 samples were obtained from the United States, Italy and Spain. Sources were T cells, B-cell-depleted T cells, or PBMCs; the material itself was cDNA or gDNA.

Per the authors' pipeline: Nucleated cell number was recorded as an estimate derived from reference gene primer amplification. TCRdb's table, derived via immunoSEQ multiplex PCR, lists solely in-frame clones and lacks some. The V and J calls and clone size were taken over from that table, and D and trimming were inferred from the DNA. This sample carries some 33,000 clones, about 90% of them seen once, and the ten largest clones take around 21%. Germline V gives CDR1 LGHDT, CDR2 YNNKEL (reference sequence). This CDR3 contains 14 residues. V shed 4 bases and J 6 bases; nucleotides not matched to a gene: 8.

This TCR derives from a man between 60 and 75 years old with acute or convalescent COVID-19. This chain uses TRBV3-1 (or the pseudogene TRBV3-2) with TRBJ1-1, with TRBD1 matching over 7 bases. Sequenced input: peripheral blood. The CDR3 bases are TGTGCCAGCAGCCCTCGCGCAGGGGGGCCTGAAGCTTTCTTT. Translation: CASSPRAGGPEAFF.